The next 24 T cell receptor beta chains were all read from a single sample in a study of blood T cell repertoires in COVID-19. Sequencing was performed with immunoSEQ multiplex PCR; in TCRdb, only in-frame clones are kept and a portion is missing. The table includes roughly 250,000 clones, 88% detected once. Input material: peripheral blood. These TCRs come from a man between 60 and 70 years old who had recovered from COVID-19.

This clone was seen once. The CDR3 sequence: CASSAVGDRGAYEQYF. CDR3 nucleotide sequence: TGTGCCAGCAGTGCCGTGGGGGACAGGGGGGCCTACGAGCAGTACTTC. This chain joins TRBV6-1 and TRBJ2-7, with 11 bases fitting TRBD1. The germline CDR1 and CDR2 sequences are MNHNS and SASEGT. The CDR3 contains 16 residues. V lost 4 bases and J lost 2; bases outside the gene matches: 7.

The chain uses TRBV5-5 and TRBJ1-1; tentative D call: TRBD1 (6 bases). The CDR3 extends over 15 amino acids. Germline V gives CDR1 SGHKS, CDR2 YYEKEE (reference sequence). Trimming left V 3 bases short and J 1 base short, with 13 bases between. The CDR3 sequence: CASSSSLQGNTEAFF. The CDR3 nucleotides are TGTGCCAGCAGCTCGAGCCTACAGGGGAACACTGAAGCTTTCTTT.

CDR3 nucleotides: TGTGCCAGCAGTCACATGCGGGGGGTTAGCAATCAGCCCCAGCATTTT. Its translation is CASSHMRGVSNQPQHF. The chain uses TRBV6-2 or TRBV6-3 and TRBJ1-5, with D possibly being TRBD1 (5 bases). The CDR3 consists of 16 residues. V was trimmed by 5 bases and J by 0 bases, leaving 14 bases between them. Per the germline V gene, CDR1 is MNHEY and CDR2 is SVGEGT.

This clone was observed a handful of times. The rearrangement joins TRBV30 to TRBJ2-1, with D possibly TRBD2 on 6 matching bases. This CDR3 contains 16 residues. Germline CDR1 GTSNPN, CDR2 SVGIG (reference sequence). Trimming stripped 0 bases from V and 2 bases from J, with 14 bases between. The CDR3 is CAWSVPSGYAYNEQFF. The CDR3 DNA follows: TGTGCCTGGAGTGTACCGAGCGGGTACGCCTACAATGAGCAGTTCTTC.

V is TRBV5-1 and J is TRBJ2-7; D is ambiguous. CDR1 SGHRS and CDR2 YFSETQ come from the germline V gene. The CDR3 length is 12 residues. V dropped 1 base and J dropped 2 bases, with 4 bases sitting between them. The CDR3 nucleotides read TGCGCCAGCAGCTTGACAACCTACGAGCAGTACTTC. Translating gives CASSLTTYEQYF.

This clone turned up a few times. The CDR3 nucleotides read TGTGCCAGCAGCCGCTTAGATGAGCAGTTCTTC. Protein product: CASSRLDEQFF. This chain uses TRBV3-1 (or the pseudogene TRBV3-2) with TRBJ2-1; the D is unclear. This CDR3 has 11 residues. V lost 4 bases and J 8 bases, leaving 6 bases between the germline ends. CDR1 and CDR2 from the germline V gene are LGHDT and YNNKEL (reference sequence).

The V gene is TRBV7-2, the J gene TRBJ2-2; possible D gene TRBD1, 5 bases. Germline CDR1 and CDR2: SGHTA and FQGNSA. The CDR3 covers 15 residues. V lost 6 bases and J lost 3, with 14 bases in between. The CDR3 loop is CASSVGPWDTGELFF. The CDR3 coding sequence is TGTGCCAGCAGTGTGGGGCCTTGGGACACCGGGGAGCTGTTTTTT.

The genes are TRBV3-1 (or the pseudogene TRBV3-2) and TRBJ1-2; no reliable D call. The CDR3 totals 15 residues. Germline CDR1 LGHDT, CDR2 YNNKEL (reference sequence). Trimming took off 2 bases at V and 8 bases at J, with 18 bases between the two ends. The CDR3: CASSQNRKGPGGYTF. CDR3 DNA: TGTGCCAGCAGCCAAAACCGAAAGGGTCCGGGGGGCTACACCTTC.

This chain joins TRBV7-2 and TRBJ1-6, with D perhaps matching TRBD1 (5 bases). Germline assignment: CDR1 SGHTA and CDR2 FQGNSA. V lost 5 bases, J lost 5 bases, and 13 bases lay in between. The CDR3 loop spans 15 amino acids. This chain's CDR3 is CASSPIGGNNSPLHF. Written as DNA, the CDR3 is TGTGCCAGCAGCCCTATCGGGGGAAATAATTCACCCCTCCACTTT.

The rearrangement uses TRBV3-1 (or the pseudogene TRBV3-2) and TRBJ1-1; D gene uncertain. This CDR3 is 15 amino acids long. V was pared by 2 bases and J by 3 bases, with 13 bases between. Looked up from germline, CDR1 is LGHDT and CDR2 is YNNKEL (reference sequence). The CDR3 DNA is TGTGCCAGCAGCCAAAGAGGTCTCTGGGACACTGAAGCTTTCTTT. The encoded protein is CASSQRGLWDTEAFF.

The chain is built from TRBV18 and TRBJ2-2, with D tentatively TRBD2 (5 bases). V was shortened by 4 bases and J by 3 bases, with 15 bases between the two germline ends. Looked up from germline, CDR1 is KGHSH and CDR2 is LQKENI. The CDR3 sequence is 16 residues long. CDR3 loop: CASSLGRKAYTGELFF. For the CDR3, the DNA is TGTGCCAGCTCACTAGGGAGAAAAGCATACACCGGGGAGCTGTTTTTT. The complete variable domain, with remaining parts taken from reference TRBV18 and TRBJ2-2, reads NAGVMQNPRHLVRRRGQEARLRCSPMKGHSHVYWYRQLPEEGLKFMVYLQKENIIDESGMPKERFSAEFPKEGPSILRIQQVVRGDSAAYFCASSLGRKAYTGELFFGEGSRLTVL.

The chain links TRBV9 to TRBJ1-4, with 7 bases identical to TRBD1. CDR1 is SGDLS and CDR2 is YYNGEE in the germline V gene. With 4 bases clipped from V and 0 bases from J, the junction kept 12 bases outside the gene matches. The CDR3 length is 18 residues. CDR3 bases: TGTGCCAGCAGCCTAACCTCGGGAGGGGGCACAACTAATGAAAAACTGTTTTTT. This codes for CASSLTSGGGTTNEKLFF.

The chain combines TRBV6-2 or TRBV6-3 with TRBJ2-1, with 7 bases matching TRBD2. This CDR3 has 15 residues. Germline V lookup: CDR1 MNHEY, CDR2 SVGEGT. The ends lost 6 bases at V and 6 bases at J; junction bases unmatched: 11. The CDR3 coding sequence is TGTGCCAGCAGCCGCGGACTAGTTCGTAGCAATGAGCAGTTCTTC. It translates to CASSRGLVRSNEQFF.

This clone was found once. In DNA form, the CDR3 reads TGTGCCAGCAGTTCCCTCCCTACTGGGGCCAACGTCCTGACTTTC. Translation gives CASSSLPTGANVLTF. The genes are TRBV28 and TRBJ2-6; D unresolved. The CDR3 covers 15 residues. Germline lookup yields CDR1 MDHEN and CDR2 SYDVKM. V dropped 4 bases and J dropped 2 bases, with 9 bases sitting between them. The full variable domain, completed using reference TRBV28 and TRBJ2-6, is DVKVTQSSRYLVKRTGEKVFLECVQDMDHENMFWYRQDPGLGLRLIYFSYDVKMKEKGDIPEGYSVSREKKERFSLILESASTNQTSMYLCASSSLPTGANVLTFGAGSRLTVL.

The CDR3: CASSPSSYEQYF. The CDR3 bases are TGTGCCAGCAGCCCGAGCTCCTACGAGCAGTACTTC. V gene TRBV7-8 combines with J gene TRBJ2-7; D gene ambiguous. The CDR3 runs 12 residues. Trimming shortened V by 5 bases and J by 0 bases, and 5 bases separated the two germline ends. CDR1 is SGHVS, CDR2 FQNEAQ, per germline.

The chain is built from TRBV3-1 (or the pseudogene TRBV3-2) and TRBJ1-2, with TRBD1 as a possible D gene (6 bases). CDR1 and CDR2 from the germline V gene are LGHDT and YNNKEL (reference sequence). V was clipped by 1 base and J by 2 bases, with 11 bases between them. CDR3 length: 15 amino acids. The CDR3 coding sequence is TGTGCCAGCAGCCAAGTGGGACATCGGAACTATGGCTACACCTTC. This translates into CASSQVGHRNYGYTF.

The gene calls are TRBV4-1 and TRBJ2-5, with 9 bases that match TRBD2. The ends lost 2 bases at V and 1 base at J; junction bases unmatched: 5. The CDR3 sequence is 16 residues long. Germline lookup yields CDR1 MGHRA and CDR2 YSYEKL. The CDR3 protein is CASSQSSGGPQETQYF. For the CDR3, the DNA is TGCGCCAGCAGCCAATCCAGCGGGGGGCCCCAAGAGACCCAGTACTTC.

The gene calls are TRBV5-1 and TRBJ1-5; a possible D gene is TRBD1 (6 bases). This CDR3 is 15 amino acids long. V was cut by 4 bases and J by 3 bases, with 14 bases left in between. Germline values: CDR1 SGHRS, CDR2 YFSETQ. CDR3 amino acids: CASSPEGQFNQPQHF. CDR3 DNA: TGCGCCAGCAGCCCGGAAGGACAGTTCAATCAGCCCCAGCATTTT. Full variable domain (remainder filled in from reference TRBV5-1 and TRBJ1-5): KAGVTQTPRYLIKTRGQQVTLSCSPISGHRSVSWYQQTPGQGLQFLFEYFSETQRNKGNFPGRFSGRQFSNSRSEMNVSTLELGDSALYLCASSPEGQFNQPQHFGDGTRLSIL.

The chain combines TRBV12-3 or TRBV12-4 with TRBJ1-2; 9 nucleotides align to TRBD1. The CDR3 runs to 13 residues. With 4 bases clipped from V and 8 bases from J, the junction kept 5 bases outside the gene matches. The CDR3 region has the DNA TGTGCCAGCAGTTCCTTAACAGGGGGCGGCTACACCTTC. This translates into CASSSLTGGGYTF.

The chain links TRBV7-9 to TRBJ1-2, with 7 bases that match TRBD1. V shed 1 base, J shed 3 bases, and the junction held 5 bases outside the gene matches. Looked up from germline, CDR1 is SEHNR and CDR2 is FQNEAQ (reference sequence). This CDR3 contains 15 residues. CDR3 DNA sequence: TGTGCCAGCAGCTTAGGACAGGGCGTCGACTATGGCTACACCTTC. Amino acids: CASSLGQGVDYGYTF.

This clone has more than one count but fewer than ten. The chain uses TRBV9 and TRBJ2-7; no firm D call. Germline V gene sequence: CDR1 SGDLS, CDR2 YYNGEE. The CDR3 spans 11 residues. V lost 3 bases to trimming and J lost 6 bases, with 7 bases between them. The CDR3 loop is CASSDGREQYF. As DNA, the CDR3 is TGTGCCAGCAGCGACGGTCGCGAGCAGTACTTC.

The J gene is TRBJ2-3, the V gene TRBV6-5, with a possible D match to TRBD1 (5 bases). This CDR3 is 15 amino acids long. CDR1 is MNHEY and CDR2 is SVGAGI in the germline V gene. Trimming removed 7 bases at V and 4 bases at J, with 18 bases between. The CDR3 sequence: CASTRTPGLADTQYF. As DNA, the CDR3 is TGTGCCAGCACTCGAACCCCAGGGTTGGCAGATACGCAGTATTTT.

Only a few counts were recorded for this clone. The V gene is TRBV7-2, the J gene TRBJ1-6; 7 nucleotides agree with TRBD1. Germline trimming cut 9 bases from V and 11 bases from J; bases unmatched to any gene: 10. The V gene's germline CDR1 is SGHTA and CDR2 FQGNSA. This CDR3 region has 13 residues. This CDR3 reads CASAQTGRPPLHF. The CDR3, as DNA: TGTGCCAGTGCACAGACAGGGCGGCCACCCCTCCACTTT.

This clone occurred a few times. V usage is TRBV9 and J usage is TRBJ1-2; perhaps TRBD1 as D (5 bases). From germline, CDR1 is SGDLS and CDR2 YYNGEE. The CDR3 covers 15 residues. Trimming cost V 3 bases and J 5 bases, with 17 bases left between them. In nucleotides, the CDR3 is TGTGCCAGCAGCGCCAAATGGACAAATAATTATGGCTACACCTTC. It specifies CASSAKWTNNYGYTF.